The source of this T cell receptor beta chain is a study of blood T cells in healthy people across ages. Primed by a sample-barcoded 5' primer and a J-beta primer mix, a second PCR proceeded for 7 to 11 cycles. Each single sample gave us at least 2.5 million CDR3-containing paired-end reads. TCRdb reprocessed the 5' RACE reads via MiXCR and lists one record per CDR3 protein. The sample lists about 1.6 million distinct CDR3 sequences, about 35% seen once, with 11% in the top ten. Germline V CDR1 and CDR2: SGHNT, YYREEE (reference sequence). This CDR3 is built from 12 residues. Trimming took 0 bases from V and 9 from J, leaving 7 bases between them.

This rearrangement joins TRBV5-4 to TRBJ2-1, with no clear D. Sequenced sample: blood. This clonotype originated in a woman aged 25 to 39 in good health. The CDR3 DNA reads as TGTGCCAGCAGCTTGGCGGTGGTTGAGCAGTTCTTC. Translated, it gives CASSLAVVEQFF.